This passage covers 31 T cell receptor beta chains from one sample sequenced in a study of cytomegalovirus exposure and HLA in healthy donors. Vbeta (60) and Jbeta (13) primers were used in the PCR. Sequencing used immunoSEQ multiplex PCR; TCRdb keeps in-frame clones, though not all of them. The repertoire holds around 150,000 clones, approximately 79% seen once, with around 4.2% in the top ten. The source material was PBMCs. The source of these receptors is a man aged 50-60 years in good health and CMV-seropositive.

The chain carries TRBV6-1 and TRBJ1-2; a weak D match, TRBD1 (5 bases). The V end lost 3 bases, the J end lost 3 bases, and 17 bases lay between the germline ends. The length of the CDR3 is 16 residues. Germline CDR1 reads MNHNS; CDR2 reads SASEGT. This chain's CDR3 is CASSDQGRPGDYGYTF. CDR3 DNA: TGTGCCAGCAGTGATCAGGGCCGACCCGGCGACTATGGCTACACCTTC.

The chain recombines TRBV7-6 with TRBJ2-1; TRBD2 agrees at 9 bases. J was trimmed by 7 bases and V by 1 base; bases with no gene match: 8. The CDR3 extends over 16 amino acids. CDR1 SGHVS and CDR2 FNYEAQ come from the germline V gene. The DNA of the CDR3 is TGTGCCAGCAGCTTAGTGGCGGGAGGGGGGTCGAATGAGCAGTTCTTC. Translation: CASSLVAGGGSNEQFF.

The chain combines TRBV6-1 with TRBJ1-4; TRBD1 is a possible D gene (6 bases). Trimming stripped 3 bases from V and 6 bases from J, with 14 bases between. CDR3 length equals 15 residues. CDR1 and CDR2 from the germline V gene are MNHNS and SASEGT. Here the CDR3 reads CASSETGPWDEKLFF. The CDR3 nucleotides read TGTGCCAGCAGTGAGACAGGTCCTTGGGATGAAAAACTGTTTTTT.

This clone was seen a handful of times. This chain uses TRBV6-5 with TRBJ1-1; D gene uncertain. The CDR3 is made up of 12 amino acids. Germline values: CDR1 MNHEY, CDR2 SVGAGI. V was trimmed by 7 bases and J by 1 base, leaving 7 bases between them. The CDR3 loop is CASMRANTEAFF. The CDR3 DNA reads as TGTGCCAGCATGAGGGCGAACACTGAAGCTTTCTTT.

The chain has TRBV7-8 and TRBJ2-3; D gene ambiguous. V gave up 5 bases and J gave up 0 bases, with 9 bases separating them. Germline V gene sequence: CDR1 SGHVS, CDR2 FQNEAQ. The length of the CDR3 is 14 residues. The chain's CDR3 is CASSPTWSTDTQYF. The CDR3 DNA follows: TGTGCCAGCAGCCCGACTTGGAGCACAGATACGCAGTATTTT.

This clone was picked up one time. This rearrangement joins TRBV9 to TRBJ2-2; 12 bases are shared with TRBD2. Looked up from germline, CDR1 is SGDLS and CDR2 is YYNGEE. After removal of 0 bases from V and 5 bases from J, the junction contained 5 bases not matched to a gene. The CDR3 is made up of 17 amino acids. For the CDR3, the DNA is TGTGCCAGCAGCGTAGGTTTAACTAGCGGGGGGACCGGGGAGCTGTTTTTT. It encodes CASSVGLTSGGTGELFF.

The V gene is TRBV18, the J gene TRBJ2-7, with a tentative D call TRBD1 (6 bases). This CDR3 spans 12 amino acids. In germline, CDR1 is KGHSH, CDR2 LQKENI. Trimming took 3 bases from V and 4 from J, leaving 7 bases between them. CDR3 in amino acids: CASSPDRYEQYF. CDR3 DNA: TGTGCCAGCTCACCGGACAGATACGAGCAGTACTTC.

V usage is TRBV25-1 and J usage is TRBJ2-7; 12 nucleotides line up with TRBD2. The V segment lost 7 bases and the J segment 3 bases; nucleotides outside the gene matches: 4. The germline V gene has CDR1 MGHDK and CDR2 SYGVNS. CDR3 length: 14 residues. CDR3 nucleotide sequence: TGTGCCAGCACTAGCGGGAGGGCCAACTACGAGCAGTACTTC. Amino acid sequence: CASTSGRANYEQYF.

The genes are TRBV10-2 and TRBJ1-2, with 8 positions matching TRBD1. Germline values: CDR1 WSHSY, CDR2 SAAADI. V lost 3 bases and J lost 8; bases outside the gene matches: 8. CDR3 size: 14 residues. The CDR3 nucleotides read TGCGCCAGCAGTGACGTCGGACAGGGCGGGGGCTACACCTTC. This codes for CASSDVGQGGGYTF.

This sequence joins TRBV10-3 and TRBJ2-1; perhaps TRBD1 as D (6 bases). This CDR3 spans 15 amino acids. The V and J ends lost 6 bases and 0 bases respectively, with 12 bases between them. Germline V gene sequence: CDR1 ENHRY, CDR2 SYGVKD. Here the CDR3 reads CAISPRGSSYNEQFF. The CDR3 region has the DNA TGTGCCATCAGCCCGAGGGGGAGCTCCTACAATGAGCAGTTCTTC.

The V call is TRBV6-5, the J call TRBJ1-2; 9 positions match TRBD1. The CDR3 is 14 residues long. Trimming cost V 6 bases and J 4 bases; bases outside gene matches: 6. CDR1 is MNHEY and CDR2 is SVGAGI in the germline V gene. CDR3: CASRPDRGFYGYTF. The CDR3 DNA follows: TGTGCCAGCAGACCGGACAGGGGCTTCTATGGCTACACCTTC.

The chain employs TRBV6-1 and TRBJ2-6, with D possibly TRBD1 on 5 matching bases. The CDR3 totals 14 residues. Germline lookup yields CDR1 MNHNS and CDR2 SASEGT. V lost 4 bases and J lost 1, with 5 bases in between. CDR3 sequence (DNA): TGTGCCAGCAGTGGACAGTCTGGGGCCAACGTCCTGACTTTC. Encoded protein: CASSGQSGANVLTF.

This clone has only a few counts. The chain has TRBV5-6 and TRBJ2-2, with 9 bases that match TRBD2. The CDR3 has 16 amino acids. Looked up from germline, CDR1 is SGHDT and CDR2 is YYEEEE. The V and J ends lost 4 bases and 8 bases, in that order; junction bases with no gene match: 12. CDR3 protein: CASSLGGLAPSGELFF. CDR3 DNA: TGTGCCAGCAGCCTCGGGGGACTAGCCCCGAGTGGGGAGCTGTTTTTT.

V usage is TRBV7-2 and J usage is TRBJ2-5, with TRBD2 identical over 8 bases. Germline CDR1 reads SGHTA; CDR2 reads FQGNSA. This CDR3 has 13 residues. The junction had 6 bases not matched to a gene; V was cut back by 7 bases and J by 5 bases. Here the CDR3 DNA reads TGTGCCAGCACCTTCGGGGGGGTTGAGACCCAGTACTTC. This codes for CASTFGGVETQYF.

V gene TRBV4-3 combines with J gene TRBJ2-6; 10 bases agree with TRBD1. CDR1 and CDR2 from the germline V gene are LGHNA and YSLEER. The CDR3 covers 16 residues. Germline trimming cut 1 base from V and 4 bases from J; bases unmatched to any gene: 1. CDR3 region: CASSQGQGAGANVLTF. In DNA, the CDR3 is TGCGCCAGCAGCCAAGGACAGGGGGCGGGGGCCAACGTCCTGACTTTC.

The J gene is TRBJ2-6, the V gene TRBV4-3; 8 bases are shared with TRBD1. V was clipped by 2 bases and J by 2 bases; unmatched bases: 5. Germline loops: CDR1 LGHNA, CDR2 YSLEER. The CDR3 has 17 amino acids. CDR3 sequence (DNA): TGCGCCAGCAGCCAAAATAACAGGGGGGCTGGGGCCAACGTCCTGACTTTC. Residues: CASSQNNRGAGANVLTF.

The genes are TRBV14 and TRBJ2-1; weak D call: TRBD2 (5 bases). There are 13 residues in the CDR3. The germline V and J ends were trimmed by 3 bases and 10 bases, with 13 bases remaining between them. The germline V gene has CDR1 SGHDN and CDR2 FVKESK. DNA for the CDR3: TGTGCCAGCAGCCAGCTAGCAACGACGGAGCAGTTCTTC. Its protein is CASSQLATTEQFF. The entire variable domain, with the rest obtained from reference TRBV14 and TRBJ2-1, is as follows: EAGVTQFPSHSVIEKGQTVTLRCDPISGHDNLYWYRRVMGKEIKFLLHFVKESKQDESGMPNNRFLAERTGGTYSTLKVQPAELEDSGVYFCASSQLATTEQFFGPGTRLTVL.

The CDR3 DNA sequence: TGTGCCAGCAGTCGGACCCCGGGACAGCCGAACACTGAAGCTTTCTTT. Translation gives CASSRTPGQPNTEAFF. This chain links TRBV7-9 with TRBJ1-1; TRBD1 matches at 7 bases. V was clipped by 6 bases and J by 1 base; unmatched bases: 11. The germline V gene encodes CDR1 SEHNR and CDR2 FQNEAQ (reference sequence). This CDR3 is built from 16 residues.

This clone was detected once. At one end, the junction sequence differs from germline, possibly due to a read error. The CDR3 DNA reads TGTGCCAGTAGTATCTCGACAGGGAGCAGTCAGCCCCAGCATTTT. Protein sequence: CASSISTGSSQPQHF. V usage is TRBV19 and J usage is TRBJ1-5; 7 bases agree with TRBD1. The CDR3 totals 15 residues. Germline CDR1 LNHDA, CDR2 SQIVND (reference sequence).

V is TRBV19 and J is TRBJ2-1; 7 nucleotides align to TRBD2. Germline CDR1 LNHDA, CDR2 SQIVND (reference sequence). With 4 bases clipped from V and 1 base from J, the junction kept 7 bases outside the gene matches. The length of the CDR3 is 16 residues. The chain's CDR3 is CASSTSRAGSYNEQFF. CDR3 nucleotides: TGTGCCAGTAGTACCAGCAGAGCGGGATCCTACAATGAGCAGTTCTTC.

This clone has a single count. The chain has TRBV2 and TRBJ2-7; D gene uncertain. Deletions cut 5 bases from V and 6 bases from J, with 14 bases between. CDR1 is SNHLY and CDR2 is FYNNEI in the germline V gene. This CDR3 is built from 13 residues. In nucleotides, the CDR3 is TGTGCCAGCAGTTCACGTCTATTTCCCGAGCAGTACTTC. Translated, it gives CASSSRLFPEQYF.

V and J are TRBV5-1 and TRBJ1-2; D is undetermined. V lost 0 bases, J lost 10 bases, and 19 bases lay in between. The CDR3 has 15 amino acids. The germline CDR1 and CDR2 sequences are SGHRS and YFSETQ. CDR3: CASSLVAQTTEVYTF. The CDR3 nucleotides read TGCGCCAGCAGCTTGGTAGCGCAGACCACTGAGGTCTACACCTTC. Using reference TRBV5-1 and TRBJ1-2 for the parts outside the CDR3, the full variable domain is KAGVTQTPRYLIKTRGQQVTLSCSPISGHRSVSWYQQTPGQGLQFLFEYFSETQRNKGNFPGRFSGRQFSNSRSEMNVSTLELGDSALYLCASSLVAQTTEVYTFGSGTRLTVV.

The chain recombines TRBV5-1 with TRBJ1-6, with a tentative D call TRBD1 (6 bases). The CDR3 runs 13 residues. Germline V gene sequence: CDR1 SGHRS, CDR2 YFSETQ. V dropped 4 bases and J dropped 7 bases, with 9 bases sitting between them. CDR3 sequence reads: CASSPQGNSPLHF. In DNA form, the CDR3 reads TGCGCCAGCAGCCCACAGGGAAATTCACCCCTCCACTTT.

The chain employs TRBV29-1 and TRBJ1-1, with 11 positions matching TRBD1. In germline, CDR1 is SQVTM, CDR2 ANQGSEA. V was clipped by 6 bases and J by 1 base; unmatched bases: 13. The CDR3 totals 17 residues. CDR3 protein: CSVLNRDRGIANTEAFF. CDR3 DNA: TGCAGCGTCCTAAACCGGGACAGGGGGATTGCGAACACTGAAGCTTTCTTT. The full variable domain, in which reference TRBV29-1 and TRBJ1-1 provide the parts outside the CDR3, is SAVISQKPSRDICQRGTSLTIQCQVDSQVTMMFWYRQQPGQSLTLIATANQGSEATYESGFVIDKFPISRPNLTFSTLTVSNMSPEDSSIYLCSVLNRDRGIANTEAFFGQGTRLTVV.

The rearrangement uses TRBV6-6 and TRBJ1-1; a possible D gene is TRBD1 (6 bases). The CDR3 runs to 16 residues. Germline CDR1 reads MNHNY; CDR2 reads SVGAGI (reference sequence). The V end lost 3 bases, the J end lost 3 bases, and 17 bases lay between the germline ends. CDR3 region: CASSYRGQPWDTEAFF. CDR3 sequence (DNA): TGTGCCAGCAGTTATAGAGGACAGCCATGGGACACTGAAGCTTTCTTT.

The chain combines TRBV7-9 with TRBJ2-7, with D perhaps TRBD2 (5 bases). Trimming shortened V by 4 bases and J by 9 bases, and 16 bases separated the two germline ends. CDR3 length equals 13 residues. In germline, CDR1 is SEHNR, CDR2 FQNEAQ (reference sequence). In DNA, the CDR3 is TGTGCCAGCAGCTACGATAGCGTCCCTCGGCAGTACTTC. It is translated as CASSYDSVPRQYF.

This rearrangement joins TRBV6-5 to TRBJ2-1, with 8 bases aligning to TRBD2. This CDR3 is built from 15 residues. V lost 6 bases to trimming and J lost 3 bases; unmatched junction nucleotides: 7. The germline V gene encodes CDR1 MNHEY and CDR2 SVGAGI. CDR3 sequence (DNA): TGTGCCAGCAGCCCGGGGACTAGTGTCTACAATGAGCAGTTCTTC. Protein: CASSPGTSVYNEQFF.

The CDR3 nucleotides read TGTGCCAGCAGCGCCCCCCAGCGGGGTTACAATGAGCAGTTCTTC. Its protein product is CASSAPQRGYNEQFF. J is TRBJ2-1 and V is TRBV9, with 7 bases matching TRBD2. The CDR3 loop spans 15 amino acids. Germline V lookup: CDR1 SGDLS, CDR2 YYNGEE. V shed 3 bases, J shed 4 bases, and the junction held 7 bases outside the gene matches.

The chain combines TRBV14 with TRBJ1-2; D remains unclear. The CDR3 extends over 15 amino acids. Germline-derived CDR1 and CDR2 are SGHDN and FVKESK. Trimming removed 4 bases at V and 1 base at J, with 13 bases between. The CDR3 region is CASSLRRGINYGYTF. The CDR3 DNA reads TGTGCCAGCAGCCTCCGCCGAGGAATTAACTATGGCTACACCTTC.

This chain uses TRBV5-1 with TRBJ2-3; TRBD2 agrees at 11 bases. Germline-derived CDR1 and CDR2 are SGHRS and YFSETQ. The length of the CDR3 is 15 residues. V lost 0 bases, J lost 4 bases, and 1 base stayed unmatched. This CDR3 reads CASSLVAGGPDTQYF. CDR3 DNA: TGCGCCAGCAGCTTGGTAGCGGGAGGGCCAGATACGCAGTATTTT.

The rearrangement joins TRBV2 to TRBJ1-1, with D tentatively TRBD1 (5 bases). Between the trimmed V and J ends, which lost 6 bases and 3 bases, there was a span of 14 bases. CDR3 length: 14 amino acids. CDR1 SNHLY and CDR2 FYNNEI come from the germline V gene. The CDR3 region is CASSPRRGHTEAFF. The CDR3 nucleotides are TGTGCCAGCAGCCCAAGAAGGGGCCACACTGAAGCTTTCTTT. Drawing the rest from reference TRBV2 and TRBJ1-1, the complete variable domain is EPEVTQTPSHQVTQMGQEVILRCVPISNHLYFYWYRQILGQKVEFLVSFYNNEISEKSEIFDDQFSVERPDGSNFTLKIRSTKLEDSAMYFCASSPRRGHTEAFFGQGTRLTVV.